The T cell receptor beta chain under discussion was sequenced for a study of regulatory T cells in long-lasting Graves disease. Both iRepertoire HTBI primers and Arm-PCR of CDR3 regions were used to build the TCR beta libraries. TCRdb called the multiplex PCR reads again in MiXCR, with one record for every CDR3 protein. This sample has 420,000 or so distinct CDR3 sequences; about 15% occur once, and the top ten carry approximately 22%. Time point here: newly diagnosed GD, antithyroid drugs for less than 3 months. RNA from PBMCs was the source of the TCR library. Turning to this clonotype: This sequence may be a read error, since a much larger clone differs from it by one base.

These same records also appear under a second study, on T cells in Graves' hyperthyroidism and ophthalmopathy. That report adds: The hyperthyroidism was newly diagnosed and had lasted under 2 months; the patients were aged 18 to 65. First-round RT-PCR with HTBI primers amplified the TCR CDR3 region.

The receptor was isolated from a woman aged 18-35 years with Graves disease. The input for sequencing was peripheral blood mononuclear cells (PBMCs), taken at new diagnosis, from a patient treated with antithyroid drugs.

For the CDR3, the DNA is TGTGCCAGCAGCTACAATAGCGGGAAGAGTTCCTACAATGGGCAGTTCTTC. Translation: CASSYNSGKSSYNGQFF. V usage is TRBV11-2 and J usage is TRBJ2-1, with 8 bases aligning to TRBD2. The CDR3 runs to 17 residues. Germline V gene data show CDR1 as SGHAT and CDR2 as FQNNGV.